The T cell receptor beta chain described here comes from a study of blood T cell repertoires in COVID-19 (dated by TCRdb to 2019 to 2021). At the level of the whole study: Samples covering the acute and convalescent phases of COVID-19 were provided by collaborators in the United States, Italy and Spain. The prospective study material was composed of cDNA or gDNA derived from T cells, B-cell-depleted T cells, or PBMCs. Deeply sampled blood TCRbeta repertoires from subjects exposed to, actively infected with, or recovered from COVID-19 were included in the dataset. The repertoires were released in a freely available public database meant as a resource for research on the immune response to SARS-CoV-2. The samples were drawn from two sources: the first 160 participants of the ongoing ImmuneRACE study, and 1,254 subjects contributed by 6 global collaborators. Nearly every sample came with metadata listing a de-identified subject ID, COVID-19 status, age in years and sex. Where available, HLA class I and class II types were obtained from metadata supplied by the sample provider rather than from assay-based typing. The paper's findings and limits, for the study overall: Clinical and demographic metadata were provided uncurated, with the amount varying by source and participant.

As concerns this clone: Its antigen target is currently unknown. No much larger clonotype is one base removed from it; base qualities were not supplied.

CDR3 length: 18 amino acids, cysteine to phenylalanine. The entry retains the CDR3 DNA only, 54 bases that are in frame from base 1. The germline V end is reduced by 1 base and the J end by 8 bases; junction bases left unmatched: 14. From a lookup of the germline V gene, CDR1 and CDR2 are SGHVS and FNYEAQ. The immunoSEQ Assay, a bias-controlled multiplex PCR, was used to amplify TCRbeta CDR3 regions from genomic DNA. Turning to the authors' computational methods: The number of nucleated cells in each sample was estimated from the amplification of reference gene primers within the assay. To quantify the absolute abundance of each unique TCRbeta CDR3 rearrangement, sequence reads were collapsed and filtered. For each sample, productive Simpson clonality was calculated as the square root of Simpson's diversity index over productive rearrangements. TCRdb took this table from immuneACCESS and kept in-frame rearrangements with V and J called. Such tables lack part of the clones; where checked against another copy, unresolved V genes explain under half of the gap, and the rest is unexplained. That table is the source of V, J and clone size, and D and trimming were worked out from the DNA. A total of some 180,000 clones appear in this sample, over 80% of them only once. The ten largest clones add up to 7% of the sample.

One collaborating source in Seattle enrolled patients during active infection and followed them longitudinally through the course of disease. Collaborating institutions collected whole blood in K2EDTA tubes following their own protocols. For TCRbeta analysis, collaborators shipped samples as frozen whole blood, isolated PBMCs, or DNA extracted from either of those sample types. In this chain, TRBV7-6 is recombined with TRBJ2-1; 10 junctional bases match TRBD2. Sequencing input: peripheral blood. The source is a woman aged 40 to 50 with COVID-19, enrolled during active disease. The sequenced DNA: TGTGCCAGCAGCTTAGAAGTCCTAGCGGGAGACTGGGGGGATGAGCAGTTCTTC. Its protein reads: CASSLEVLAGDWGDEQFF.